The clone carrying this T cell receptor beta chain was picked up a small number of times. The antigen is undetermined. The record originates from a study of CD8+ T cells in alopecia areata. Findings and caveats of the study: Scalp and blood samples kept many expanded lesional clones throughout tofacitinib.

Described treatment: oral pan-JAK inhibitor, 5-10 mg twice daily. cDNA serving as the sequencing template came from extracted, reverse transcribed RNA. TCRdb keeps only in-frame clones here, not all; method: immunoSEQ multiplex PCR. This sample has 50,000 to 65,000 clones, with around 45% found just once. The CDR3 runs 15 residues. Trimming took off 0 bases at V and 2 bases at J, with 10 bases between the two ends. Germline V gene data show CDR1 as MNHEY and CDR2 as SVGAGI. This chain joins TRBV6-5 and TRBJ2-5; D is uncertain. This material consisted of CD8+ T cells sorted from blood, taken at approximately week 36, from a patient treated with tofacitinib. The sequence was collected from a human donor with alopecia areata. For the CDR3, the DNA is TGTGCCAGCAGTTACTCCTCCCGGATGCAAGAGACCCAGTACTTC. Its translation: CASSYSSRMQETQYF.